These T cell receptor beta chains were read from a single sample in a study of chemoradiotherapy in HPV16-positive cancers. The assay was immunoSEQ multiplex PCR, and TCRdb's table has in-frame clones only and misses some. The sample yields around 40,000 clones, 65% to 80% seen once. This sample comprised blood, obtained from a patient who underwent chemoradiotherapy. The receptors originated from a human donor with HPV-associated anogenital cancer. Each CDR3 is given with its conserved first and last residue. The order of the fields is V gene, CDR3 length, J gene, clone size, D gene, CDR3 DNA, CDR3 protein. D genes are given only for firm matches. Only some rows state a clone size, as once, few, many or a class for expanded clones.

V gene: TRBV7-8
CDR3 length: 14
J gene: TRBJ2-1
clone size: -
D gene: -
CDR3 DNA: TGTGCCAGCAACGGTTACAGCTCCTACAATGAGCAGTTCTTC
CDR3 protein: CASNGYSSYNEQFF

V gene: TRBV10-3
CDR3 length: 13
J gene: TRBJ1-6
clone size: -
D gene: -
CDR3 DNA: TGTGCCATCAGGAGCTCCTATAATTCACCCCTCCACTTT
CDR3 protein: CAIRSSYNSPLHF

V gene: TRBV5-6
CDR3 length: 16
J gene: TRBJ1-6
clone size: -
D gene: TRBD1
CDR3 DNA: TGTGCCAGCAGCGGGGTGGGACAGAAACATAATTCACCCCTCCACTTT
CDR3 protein: CASSGVGQKHNSPLHF

V gene: TRBV7-2
CDR3 length: 13
J gene: TRBJ1-2
clone size: -
D gene: -
CDR3 DNA: TGTGCCAGCAGCTTAGGGGTTGACTATGGCTACACCTTC
CDR3 protein: CASSLGVDYGYTF

V gene: TRBV23-1
CDR3 length: 19
J gene: TRBJ2-7
clone size: few
D gene: -
CDR3 DNA: TGCGCCAGCAGTCATCTACCAAGAGACTCCTCGCGAAGATACTACGAGCAGTACTTC
CDR3 protein: CASSHLPRDSSRRYYEQYF

V gene: TRBV11-2
CDR3 length: 12
J gene: TRBJ1-4
clone size: -
D gene: -
CDR3 DNA: TGTGCCAGCAGCTTGCAGGGTGAAAAACTGTTTTTT
CDR3 protein: CASSLQGEKLFF

V gene: TRBV14
CDR3 length: 13
J gene: TRBJ1-2
clone size: -
D gene: -
CDR3 DNA: TGTGCCAGCAGCCTGATCCTGGTTGAGGGCTACACCTTC
CDR3 protein: CASSLILVEGYTF

V gene: TRBV5-5
CDR3 length: 13
J gene: TRBJ1-2
clone size: -
D gene: -
CDR3 DNA: TGTGCCAGCAGCTTGGGTGGGGCCTATGGCTACACCTTC
CDR3 protein: CASSLGGAYGYTF

V gene: TRBV11-3
CDR3 length: 13
J gene: TRBJ1-5
clone size: once
D gene: -
CDR3 DNA: TGTGCCAGCGTAACAGGGTCGATTCAGCCCCAGCATTTT
CDR3 protein: CASVTGSIQPQHF

V gene: TRBV28
CDR3 length: 16
J gene: TRBJ1-6
clone size: -
D gene: -
CDR3 DNA: TGTGCCAGCAGTTTATCCGGGAGCTCCTATAATTCACCCCTCCACTTT
CDR3 protein: CASSLSGSSYNSPLHF

V gene: TRBV11-2
CDR3 length: 14
J gene: TRBJ2-7
clone size: -
D gene: -
CDR3 DNA: TGTGCCAGCAGCCAAGAACGAGGAAACTACGAGCAGTACTTC
CDR3 protein: CASSQERGNYEQYF

V gene: TRBV11-2
CDR3 length: 16
J gene: TRBJ1-1
clone size: -
D gene: TRBD1
CDR3 DNA: TGTGCCAGCAGCTTAATGTCGGGACAGGGGGCGCGGGAAGCTTTCTTT
CDR3 protein: CASSLMSGQGAREAFF

V gene: TRBV30
CDR3 length: 12
J gene: TRBJ1-2
clone size: -
D gene: -
CDR3 DNA: TGTGCCTGGACCCGACAGGTCTCTGGCTACACCTTC
CDR3 protein: CAWTRQVSGYTF

V gene: TRBV9
CDR3 length: 16
J gene: TRBJ1-6
clone size: -
D gene: -
CDR3 DNA: TGTGCCAGCAGCCTCACGTCGACAGCCCAAAATTCACCCCTCCACTTT
CDR3 protein: CASSLTSTAQNSPLHF

V gene: TRBV6-5
CDR3 length: 15
J gene: TRBJ1-2
clone size: once
D gene: -
CDR3 DNA: TGTGCCAGCAGTTACTCTCAGGGAAGTACGCAGGGCTACACCTTC
CDR3 protein: CASSYSQGSTQGYTF

V gene: TRBV7-2
CDR3 length: 14
J gene: TRBJ1-1
clone size: -
D gene: -
CDR3 DNA: TGTGCCAGCAGCTCCTATACAGGAAACACTGAAGCTTTCTTT
CDR3 protein: CASSSYTGNTEAFF

V gene: TRBV14
CDR3 length: 11
J gene: TRBJ2-5
clone size: -
D gene: -
CDR3 DNA: TGTGCCAGCAGCCAGGCAGAGACCCAGTACTTC
CDR3 protein: CASSQAETQYF